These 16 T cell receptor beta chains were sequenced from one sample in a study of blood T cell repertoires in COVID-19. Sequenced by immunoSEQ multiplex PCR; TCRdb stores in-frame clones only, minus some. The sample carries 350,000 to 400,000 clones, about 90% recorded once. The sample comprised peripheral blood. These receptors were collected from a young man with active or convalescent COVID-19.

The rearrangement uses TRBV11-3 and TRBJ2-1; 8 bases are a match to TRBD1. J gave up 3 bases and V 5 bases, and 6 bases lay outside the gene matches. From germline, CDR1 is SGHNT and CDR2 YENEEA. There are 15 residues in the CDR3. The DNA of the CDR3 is TGTGCCAGCAGCGACGGGACAGGTTTCTACAATGAGCAGTTCTTC. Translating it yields CASSDGTGFYNEQFF. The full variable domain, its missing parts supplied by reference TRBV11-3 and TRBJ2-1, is EAGVVQSPRYKIIEKKQPVAFWCNPISGHNTLYWYLQNLGQGPELLIRYENEEAVDDSQLPKDRFSAERLKGVDSTLKIQPAELGDSAVYLCASSDGTGFYNEQFFGPGTRLTVL.

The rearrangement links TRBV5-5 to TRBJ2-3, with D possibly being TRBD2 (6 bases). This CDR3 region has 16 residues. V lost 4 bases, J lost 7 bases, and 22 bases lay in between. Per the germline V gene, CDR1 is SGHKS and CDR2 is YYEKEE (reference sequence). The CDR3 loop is CASSLAYGTRGNTQYF. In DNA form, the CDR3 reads TGTGCCAGCAGCCTGGCCTATGGAACCCGGGGGAATACGCAGTATTTT.

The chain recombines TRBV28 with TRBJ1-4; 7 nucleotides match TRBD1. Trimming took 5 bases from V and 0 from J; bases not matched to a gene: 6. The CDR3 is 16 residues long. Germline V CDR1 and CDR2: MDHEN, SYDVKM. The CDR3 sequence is CASSPDRHATNEKLFF. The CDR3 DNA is TGTGCCAGCAGTCCGGACAGGCATGCAACTAATGAAAAACTGTTTTTT.

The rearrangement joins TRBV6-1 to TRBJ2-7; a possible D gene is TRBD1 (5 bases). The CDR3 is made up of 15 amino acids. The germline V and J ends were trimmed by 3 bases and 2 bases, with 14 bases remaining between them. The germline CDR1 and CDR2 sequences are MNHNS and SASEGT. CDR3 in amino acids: CASSETARWTYEQYF. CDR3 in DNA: TGTGCCAGCAGTGAGACAGCCCGGTGGACCTACGAGCAGTACTTC.

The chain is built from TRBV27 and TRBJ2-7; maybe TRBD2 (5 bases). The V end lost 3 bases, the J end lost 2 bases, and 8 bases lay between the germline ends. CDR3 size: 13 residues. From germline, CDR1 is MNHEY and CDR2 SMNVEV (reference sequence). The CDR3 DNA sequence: TGTGCCAGCAGTTTGGTCGGGGCCTACGAGCAGTACTTC. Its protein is CASSLVGAYEQYF.

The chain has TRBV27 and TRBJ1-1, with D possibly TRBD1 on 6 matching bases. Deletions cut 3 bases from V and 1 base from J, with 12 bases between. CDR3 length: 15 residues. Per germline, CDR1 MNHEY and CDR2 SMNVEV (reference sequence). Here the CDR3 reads CASSFRRTANTEAFF. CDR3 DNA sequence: TGTGCCAGCAGTTTTCGGCGGACAGCGAACACTGAAGCTTTCTTT.

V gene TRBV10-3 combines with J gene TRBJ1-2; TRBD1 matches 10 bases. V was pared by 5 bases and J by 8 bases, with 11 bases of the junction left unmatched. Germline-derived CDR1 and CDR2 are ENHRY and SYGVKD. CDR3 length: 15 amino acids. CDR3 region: CAISQPTGQGLGYTF. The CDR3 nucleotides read TGTGCCATCAGTCAACCAACGGGACAGGGGTTGGGCTACACCTTC.

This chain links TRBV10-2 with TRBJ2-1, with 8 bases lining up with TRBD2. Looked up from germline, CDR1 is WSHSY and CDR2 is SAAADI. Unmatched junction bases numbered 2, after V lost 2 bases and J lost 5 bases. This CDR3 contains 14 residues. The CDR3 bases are TGCGCCAGCAGTGAGCCGGGGGGGGACAATGAGCAGTTCTTC. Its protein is CASSEPGGDNEQFF.

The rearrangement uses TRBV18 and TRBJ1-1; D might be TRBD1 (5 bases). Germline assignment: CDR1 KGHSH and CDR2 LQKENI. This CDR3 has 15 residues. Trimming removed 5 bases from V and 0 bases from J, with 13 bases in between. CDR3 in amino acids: CASSRTDTVNTEAFF. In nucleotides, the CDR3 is TGTGCCAGCTCAAGAACGGACACGGTGAACACTGAAGCTTTCTTT. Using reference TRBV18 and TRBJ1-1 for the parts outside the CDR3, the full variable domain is NAGVMQNPRHLVRRRGQEARLRCSPMKGHSHVYWYRQLPEEGLKFMVYLQKENIIDESGMPKERFSAEFPKEGPSILRIQQVVRGDSAAYFCASSRTDTVNTEAFFGQGTRLTVV.

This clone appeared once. DNA for the CDR3: TGTGCCAGCAGTCGTCGGACTAGCGGGAGTATCTACAATGAGCAGTTCTTC. It translates to CASSRRTSGSIYNEQFF. The rearrangement joins TRBV6-2 or TRBV6-3 to TRBJ2-1; 13 bases fit TRBD2. The V gene's germline CDR1 is MNHEY and CDR2 SVGEGT. The V segment lost 5 bases and the J segment 3 bases; nucleotides outside the gene matches: 7. The CDR3 spans 17 residues.

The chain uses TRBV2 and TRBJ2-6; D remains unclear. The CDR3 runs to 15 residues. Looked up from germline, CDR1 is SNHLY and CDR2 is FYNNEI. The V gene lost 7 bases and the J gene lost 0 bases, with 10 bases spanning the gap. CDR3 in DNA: TGTGCCAGCATTTCCCAGAACTCTGGGGCCAACGTCCTGACTTTC. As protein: CASISQNSGANVLTF.

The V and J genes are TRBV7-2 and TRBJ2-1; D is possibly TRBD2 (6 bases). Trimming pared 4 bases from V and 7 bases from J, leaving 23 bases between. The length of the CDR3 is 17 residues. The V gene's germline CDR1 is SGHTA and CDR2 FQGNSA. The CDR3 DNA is TGTGCCAGCAGCTCAGTTGGGATCCGACTAGTCAGGAATGAGCAGTTCTTC. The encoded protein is CASSSVGIRLVRNEQFF. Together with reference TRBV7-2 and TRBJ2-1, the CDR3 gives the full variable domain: GAGVSQSPSNKVTEKGKDVELRCDPISGHTALYWYRQSLGQGLEFLIYFQGNSAPDKSGLPSDRFSAERTGGSVSTLTIQRTQQEDSAVYLCASSSVGIRLVRNEQFFGPGTRLTVL.

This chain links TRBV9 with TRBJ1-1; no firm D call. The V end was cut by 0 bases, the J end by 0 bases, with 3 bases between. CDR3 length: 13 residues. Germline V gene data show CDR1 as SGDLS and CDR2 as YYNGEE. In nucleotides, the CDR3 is TGTGCCAGCAGCGTAGTAGTGAACACTGAAGCTTTCTTT. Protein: CASSVVVNTEAFF.

CDR3 DNA: TGTGCCAGCAGCCAGGATCCGGGACCGCGGGGAAACACTGAAGCTTTCTTT. It is translated as CASSQDPGPRGNTEAFF. V and J are TRBV3-1 (or the pseudogene TRBV3-2) and TRBJ1-1, with a weak D call TRBD1 (5 bases). The CDR3 spans 17 residues. The V gene's germline CDR1 is LGHDT and CDR2 YNNKEL (reference sequence). Trimming pared 3 bases from V and 2 bases from J, leaving 19 bases between.

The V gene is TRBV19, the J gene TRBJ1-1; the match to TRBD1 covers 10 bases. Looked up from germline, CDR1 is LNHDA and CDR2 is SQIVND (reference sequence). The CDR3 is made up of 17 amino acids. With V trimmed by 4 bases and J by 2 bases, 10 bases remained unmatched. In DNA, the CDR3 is TGTGCCAGTAGTACCCGGGACAGGGGAAAAGTTAACACTGAAGCTTTCTTT. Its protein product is CASSTRDRGKVNTEAFF.

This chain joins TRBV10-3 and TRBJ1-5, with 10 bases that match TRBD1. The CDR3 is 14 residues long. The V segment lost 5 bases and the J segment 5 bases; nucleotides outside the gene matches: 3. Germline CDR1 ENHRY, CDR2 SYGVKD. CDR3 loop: CAISRTGGDQPQHF. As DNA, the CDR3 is TGTGCCATCAGTCGGACAGGGGGAGATCAGCCCCAGCATTTT.